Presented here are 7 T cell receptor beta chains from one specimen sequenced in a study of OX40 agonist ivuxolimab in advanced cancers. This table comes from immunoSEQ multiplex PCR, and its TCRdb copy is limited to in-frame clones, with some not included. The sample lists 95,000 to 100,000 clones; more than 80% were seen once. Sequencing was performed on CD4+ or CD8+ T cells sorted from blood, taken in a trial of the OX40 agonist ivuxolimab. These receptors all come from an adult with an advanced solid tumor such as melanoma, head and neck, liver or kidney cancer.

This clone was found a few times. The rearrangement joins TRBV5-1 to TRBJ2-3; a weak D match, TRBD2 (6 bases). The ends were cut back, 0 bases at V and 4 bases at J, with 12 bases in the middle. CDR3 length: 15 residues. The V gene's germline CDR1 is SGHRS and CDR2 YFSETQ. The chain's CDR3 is CASSLGGGFADTQYF. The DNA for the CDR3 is TGCGCCAGCAGCTTGGGTGGAGGGTTTGCAGATACGCAGTATTTT.

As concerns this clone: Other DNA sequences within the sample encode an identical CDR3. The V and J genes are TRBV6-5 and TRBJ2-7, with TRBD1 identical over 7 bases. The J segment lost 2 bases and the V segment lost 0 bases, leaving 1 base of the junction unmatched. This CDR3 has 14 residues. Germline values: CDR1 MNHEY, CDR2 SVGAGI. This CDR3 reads CASSYSGTAYEQYF. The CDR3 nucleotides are TGTGCCAGCAGTTACTCCGGGACAGCCTACGAGCAGTACTTC.

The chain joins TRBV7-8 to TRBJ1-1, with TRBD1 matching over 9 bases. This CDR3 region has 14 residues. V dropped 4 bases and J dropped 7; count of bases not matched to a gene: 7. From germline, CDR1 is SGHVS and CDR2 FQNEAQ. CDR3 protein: CASSSTGGIVEAFF. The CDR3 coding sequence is TGTGCCAGCAGCTCGACAGGGGGGATAGTTGAAGCTTTCTTT.

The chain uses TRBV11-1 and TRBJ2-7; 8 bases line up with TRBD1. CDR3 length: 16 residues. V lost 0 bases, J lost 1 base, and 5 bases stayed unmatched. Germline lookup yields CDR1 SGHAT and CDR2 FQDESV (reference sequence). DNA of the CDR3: TGTGCCAGCAGCTTAGCGCTGGGACAGGCATCCTACGAGCAGTACTTC. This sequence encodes CASSLALGQASYEQYF. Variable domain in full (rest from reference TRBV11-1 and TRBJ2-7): EAEVAQSPRYKITEKSQAVAFWCDPISGHATLYWYRQILGQGPELLVQFQDESVVDDSQLPKDRFSAERLKGVDSTLKIQPAELGDSAMYLCASSLALGQASYEQYFGPGTRLTVT.

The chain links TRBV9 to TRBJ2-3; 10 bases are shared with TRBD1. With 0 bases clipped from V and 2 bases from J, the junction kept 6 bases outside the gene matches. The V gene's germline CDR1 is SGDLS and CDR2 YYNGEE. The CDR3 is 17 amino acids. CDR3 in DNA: TGTGCCAGCAGCGTAGACGGGACAGGGGACTTCACAGATACGCAGTATTTT. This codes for CASSVDGTGDFTDTQYF.

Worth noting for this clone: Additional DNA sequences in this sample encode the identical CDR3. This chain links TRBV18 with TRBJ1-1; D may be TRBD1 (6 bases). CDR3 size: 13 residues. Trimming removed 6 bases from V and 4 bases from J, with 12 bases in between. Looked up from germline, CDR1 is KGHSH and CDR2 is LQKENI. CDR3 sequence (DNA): TGTGCCAGCTCTCCAGGGGTGGGCACTGAAGCTTTCTTT. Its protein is CASSPGVGTEAFF.

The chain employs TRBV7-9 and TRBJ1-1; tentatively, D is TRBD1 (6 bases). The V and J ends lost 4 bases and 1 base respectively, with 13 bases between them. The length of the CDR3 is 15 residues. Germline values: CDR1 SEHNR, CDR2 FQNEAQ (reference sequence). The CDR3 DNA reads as TGTGCCAGCAGCTCGGACAGATCGAAGAACACTGAAGCTTTCTTT. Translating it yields CASSSDRSKNTEAFF.